This T cell receptor beta chain was found in a study of siplizumab effects on memory and regulatory T cells. Study-level results: In siplizumab conditions, mappable alloreactive CD4+ clones averaged 68.8% Treg-derived, against 26.9% in controls. Some alloreactive sequences were traceable to unstimulated CD4+ memory cells, and siplizumab significantly reduced them. Both greater diversity than memory cells and a major contribution to the alloresponse seemed to characterize naive T cells.

Here immunoSEQ multiplex PCR was the method, and the copy in TCRdb shows in-frame clones only, minus some. The profile covers 110,000 or so clones, with approximately 90% appearing a single time and about 0.75% taken by the ten largest. This CDR3 region has 14 residues. The V gene lost 0 bases and the J gene lost 6 bases, with 11 bases spanning the gap. CDR1 and CDR2 from the germline V gene are LNHDA and SQIVND (reference sequence). A remark on this clone: Its cognate antigen is unknown.

This clonotype was sampled from a human donor in good health. Sequenced material: Tregs sorted from blood. J is TRBJ1-1 and V is TRBV19; D is ambiguous. The CDR3 DNA reads as TGTGCCAGTAGTATAGATCAGACACGGGCTGAAGCTTTCTTT. Its translation: CASSIDQTRAEAFF.